This TCR beta chain was observed in a study of shared clonotypes between healthy human individuals. Background on the study: Researchers drew samples from a couple of women and a few men aged 18 to 49.

The CDR3 is 14 residues long. Trimming pared 3 bases from V and 7 bases from J, leaving 15 bases between. Germline V gives CDR1 MGHDK, CDR2 SYGVNS. Overall study findings and caveats: Of the naive CD4 clonotypes, 4% to 5% were shared across several donors.

The repertoire was sequenced with immunoSEQ multiplex PCR; TCRdb's copy has only in-frame clones and lacks some. Here the sample spans about 2.4 million clones, more than 85% being singletons. On this clone: As yet, its antigen is unknown.

This sequence joins TRBV25-1 and TRBJ1-2; D may be TRBD1 (5 bases). Sequencing was performed on naive CD4+ T cells from PBMCs. Specified subset: CD45RA+ positively selected. This TCR derives from a man aged 18 to 30 in good health. Some clones in this sample may be carry-over from other donors' samples. CDR3 DNA sequence: TGTGCCAGCAGTGACCCCGCGTCGGGACGTGGCTACACCTTC. Translation gives CASSDPASGRGYTF.